The following is a T cell receptor (beta chain) sequence with its context. V lost 5 bases to trimming and J lost 3 bases; unmatched junction nucleotides: 4. CDR3 length equals 14 residues. Time point meaning: persistent/refractory GD, antithyroid drugs over 5 years with positive TRAb. From RNA extracted from PBMCs, the TCR library was made. The sample is drawn from a study of regulatory T cells in long-lasting Graves disease. iRepertoire HTBI primers and Arm-PCR of CDR3 regions built TCR beta libraries. TCRdb re-called the multiplex PCR reads with MiXCR, one entry per CDR3 protein. The profile shows about 660,000 distinct CDR3 sequences, approximately 31% of them singletons.

The TCR comes from a female donor with Graves disease. The gene calls are TRBV12-3 or TRBV12-4 and TRBJ1-1, with 9 bases that match TRBD1. The source material was peripheral blood mononuclear cells (PBMCs), sampled when the disease was refractory, from a patient treated with antithyroid drugs. CDR3 region: CASSTGQGYTEAFF. CDR3 nucleotides: TGTGCCAGCAGTACGGGACAGGGATACACTGAAGCTTTCTTT.